These 2 T cell receptor beta chains share one sample of origin, sequenced in a study of OX40 agonist ivuxolimab in advanced cancers. Sequencing was performed with immunoSEQ multiplex PCR; in TCRdb, only in-frame clones are kept and a portion is missing. The profile shows around 19,000 clones, 65% to 85% of them singletons. Sequences were derived from CD4+ or CD8+ T cells sorted from blood, sampled in a trial of the OX40 agonist ivuxolimab. The source is an adult with an advanced solid tumor such as melanoma, head and neck, liver or kidney cancer.

The rearrangement uses TRBV28 and TRBJ1-1; D gene ambiguous. CDR3 length: 15 residues. V was shortened by 1 base and J by 6 bases, with 15 bases between the two germline ends. Germline values: CDR1 MDHEN, CDR2 SYDVKM. The CDR3 here is CASSLLAVHSAEAFF. In DNA, the CDR3 is TGTGCCAGCAGTTTATTGGCGGTACACTCCGCTGAAGCTTTCTTT.

The CDR3 region is CASTQRLAGPSSYEQYF. The CDR3 DNA follows: TGTGCCAGTACCCAACGACTAGCGGGGCCTTCTTCCTACGAGCAGTACTTC. V is TRBV19 and J is TRBJ2-7; 11 bases line up with TRBD2. The CDR3 loop spans 17 amino acids. V shed 7 bases and J 1 base; nucleotides not matched to a gene: 12. The germline V gene encodes CDR1 LNHDA and CDR2 SQIVND (reference sequence).